The present T cell receptor beta chain was sequenced within a study of cytomegalovirus exposure and HLA in healthy donors (dated by TCRdb to 2016 to 2017). Study-wide context: An earlier analysis of some 620 of the donors reported 276 Gb of sequence data and 100 million to 120 million unique TCR beta sequences obtained from about 200 million T cells. An early release that covered roughly 600 HLA-typed donors contained approximately 300 gigabases of sequencing data and 70 million to 100 million unique TCR sequences. The genetic ancestry cluster associated with self-reported Caucasian donors included about 84% of the roughly 400 genotyped donors. The study aimed to test whether cataloging public T cell receptors could reveal signatures of past pathogen exposure. The T cell repertoires of 666 subjects were profiled by immunosequencing and related to cytomegalovirus serostatus. Along with the roughly 700-subject first cohort, a separate validation cohort of over 90 different subjects was used. To predict cytomegalovirus infection status, the study combined high-throughput TCR immunosequencing, statistical association of individual TCRs with disease status, and machine learning. A later analysis re-analyzed previously published TCR beta repertoires from 500 to 700 donors and added high-resolution HLA genotyping to study TCR occurrence patterns. In the later analysis, no new phenotypic data were used to find candidate immune exposures; instead, reliance was placed on TCR beta sequences and their occurrence across donors. To decide whether each TCR beta V gene segment behaved as functional or pseudogenic, an earlier analysis of some 600 of the donors relied on high-throughput TCR beta sequencing. Donor age, sex, ethnicity and CMV serostatus were compiled together with the repertoire data. Genome-wide SNP genotypes for about 55% of the 666 donors were used in a later genetic analysis, which treated that subset as a discovery cohort. Every repertoire in the discovery cohort had been generated on one and the same sequencing platform. HLA typing covered class I and class II loci at four-digit resolution. The number of typed donors differed by locus: roughly 629-640 for A, B, C, DRB1 and DQB1; some 500 for DQA1; 606 for DPA1; and 400 to 480 for DPB1. About 5 DR-DQ haplotypes were handled as single units for association and clustering, since linkage in the cohort was strong. Across around 400 genotyped donors of the cohort, an average of approximately 240,000 unique TCR beta nucleotide sequences per donor were sequenced, and roughly 17% of those sequences were non-productive.

In total, 630 or so healthy bone marrow donors made up the cohort. All cohort members were sampled while nominally healthy, although unrecorded immune exposures were likely present. The donor was CMV seropositive and was included in the group of some 290 seropositive cohort members. A peripheral blood sample was collected from each donor, and TCR beta sequencing was performed on peripheral blood mononuclear cells. The Qiagen DNeasy Blood Extraction Kit was used to extract genomic DNA from the blood cell samples. The method behind the library was the immunoSEQ multiplex PCR assay. For the multiplex PCR, a mixture combining 60 forward primers for TCR Vbeta segments and 13 reverse primers for TCR Jbeta segments was used. The CDR3 region of rearranged TCR beta genes was amplified from genomic DNA with a multiplex PCR assay. The amplified TCR beta libraries were sequenced on the Illumina HiSeq System as 87-base-pair reads. As for the authors' bioinformatics: Across the 600 to 700 repertoires, a later analysis counted tens of millions of unique TCR beta chains, roughly 11 million of which were shared by at least two donors. A nearest-neighbor algorithm error-corrected the raw reads and collapsed the reads into unique sequences, merging closely related sequences to remove PCR and sequencing errors. CDR3 sequences were aligned to IMGT reference sequences to assign V, D and J gene segments. For a sequence to be retained, a match of at least six nucleotides was required to both a V gene segment and a J gene segment. A rearrangement counted as productive if the CDR3 had no stop codons and remained in frame with V and J, and every other rearrangement counted as non-productive. CDR3 was defined by IMGT convention, running from the second conserved V-encoded cysteine to the conserved J-encoded phenylalanine. In an earlier analysis of more than 550 of the donors, sequences lacking an unambiguous match to a single V gene segment were excluded. An earlier analysis of over 450 of the donors classified V segments as functional when productive rearrangements were above 56.7% and as segregating when the standard deviation between donors was above 5%. A statistical classification framework was built to diagnose cytomegalovirus status from the catalog of TCR beta chain sequences. In a later analysis, V and J genes were assigned by comparing TCR nucleotide sequences against IMGT/GENE-DB human TR gene sequences. A later analysis assigned CDR3 sequences and most-parsimonious VDJ recombination scenarios with the TCRdist pipeline. A later analysis defined each TCR beta chain by its CDR3 amino acid sequence plus V-gene family, and excluded reads lacking a unique V-gene family. A later analysis removed roughly 590 highly shared, low-generation-probability nucleotide sequences to deal with suspected cross-contamination and a sequencing artifact. For each public chain, a later analysis derived a clonal expansion index from normalized ranks of inferred template counts within each repertoire. A later analysis computed generation probabilities with a VDJ recombination model fitted to out-of-frame rearrangements, and checked the results against IGoR. Hypergeometric tests were used in a later analysis to score TCR-TCR, TCR-HLA and TCR-CMV co-occurrence, with a repertoire-size bias correction applied to the TCR pairs. In a later analysis, false discovery rates were estimated by permuting HLA or CMV assignments 20 times. In a later analysis, co-occurring TCRs were grouped using DBSCAN, with TCRdist sequence similarity added in when clustering inside HLA-allele-positive subsets. Repertoires with fewer than 30,000 or more than 120,000 public chains were left out of co-occurrence clustering, as were four to six repertoires with anomalous nucleotide sharing. In TCRdb, the immuneACCESS table is reduced to in-frame sequences with V and J assigned. These tables do not hold every clone; where another copy was compared, an unresolved V gene accounts for under half, and the others remain unexplained. V, J and clone size are taken as reported in that table, and D and trimming were inferred from the DNA itself. The sample table holds 150,000 to 200,000 clones, of which about three quarters were seen once. Jointly, the top ten make up over 11% of the sample.

On this clone: What antigen it recognizes has not been identified. Base qualities are missing; no much larger clone stands one base away.

CDR1 and CDR2, looked up from the germline V gene (reference sequence), are SEHNR and FQNEAQ. The V and J ends are trimmed by 3 bases and 0 bases, leaving 9 bases between them. The CDR3 has 15 amino acids, counting the end cysteine and phenylalanine. CDR3 DNA is the only sequence kept; it has 45 bases, read in frame from the first base. Study-level results and caveats: An association between a missense DCLRE1C variant and V-gene and J-gene trimming of TCR beta chains was found in a later genetic analysis and replicated in an independent cohort. Because counts were too low, 15 to 20 rarely observed V segments, including chromosome 9 orphons, were excluded from the earlier analysis of about 500 of the donors. The presence/absence analyses assumed that sequencing depth was roughly uniform across donors, and that assumption may not be true. A later genetic analysis reported fewer N-insertions in productive TCRs among donors in an Asian-associated ancestry cluster than the roughly 700-donor mean. When HLA alleles, especially DR and DQ, strongly co-occurred, TCR associations were difficult to assign to individual alleles. For the cohort, immune exposure information was limited to CMV serostatus. According to the authors, the approach could potentially be generalized to other disease states and immunological phenotypes. A further reported finding was that TCR beta sequences accurately predicted the HLA-A and HLA-B alleles for most subjects in the first cohort. A group of highly shared sequence variants was considered likely to be a technical artifact of the sequencing pipeline. In the study, approximately 160 TCR beta chains were listed as associated with cytomegalovirus. HLA typing was unavailable for some donors at each locus, so association tests used only the typed subset. Compared with equally common non-associated chains, HLA-associated TCR beta chains in a later analysis were more clonally expanded and had lower generation probabilities. In a later analysis, most CMV-associated TCR beta chains were found to appear HLA-restricted, with HLA associations seemingly driven largely by CMV exposure. An earlier analysis of approximately 570 of the donors showed that most TCR beta V segments appeared in productive rearrangements either about 90% or about 30% of the time, which broadly matched IMGT annotations. Some IMGT-functional V segments, including TRBV6-2 and TRBV6-3, could not be distinguished by the 87-base-pair reads and were therefore excluded. In a later analysis, the rate of TCR association differed among HLA loci, with DRB1 alleles having the most associated TCRs and HLA-C alleles having the fewest. In both the original and validation cohorts, the classifier was reported to diagnose cytomegalovirus status with high specificity and sensitivity. In this cohort, only TCR beta chains were sequenced, and detectable features were limited by the absence of alpha or paired-chain data. In a later analysis, several top co-occurrence clusters were reported to appear linked to parvovirus B19, influenza, CMV and Epstein-Barr virus. Specific HLA alleles were associated with 15,000 to 20,000 TCR beta sequences at a false discovery rate of 0.05 in a later analysis. Most TCR sequences were seen in very few donors, while some public TCRs were found in many individuals. Correlated functional status among segregating V segments might reflect linkage disequilibrium, but an unknown experimental factor could not be ruled out. A few of the identified cytomegalovirus-associated TCR beta chains were confirmed in vitro to be specific for cytomegalovirus antigens.

Sample: PBMCs. This sequence uses TRBV7-9 and TRBJ2-1, and perhaps TRBD1 as D gene, on 6 matching bases. This clonotype originated in a man aged 45-60 years in good health and CMV-seropositive. The nucleotides are TGTGCCAGCAGCTTCGGGACACACTCCTACAATGAGCAGTTCTTC. Its translation reads: CASSFGTHSYNEQFF.